Below are 21 T cell receptor beta chains sequenced from a single sample in a study of blood T cell repertoires in COVID-19. Assay: immunoSEQ multiplex PCR; the TCRdb copy retains only in-frame clones and omits some. The table shows around 140,000 clones, with around 80% occurring only once. Input material: peripheral blood. The receptors come from a man in his sixties with active or convalescent COVID-19.

This clone turned up a few times. This chain connects TRBV7-8 to TRBJ2-6, with D tentatively TRBD1 (6 bases). The CDR3 sequence is 19 residues long. With 5 bases removed from V and 2 bases from J, the gap between germline ends came to 22 bases. Germline CDR1 is SGHVS and CDR2 is FQNEAQ. CDR3 region: CASSNHRATLRTGANVLTF. The DNA of the CDR3 is TGTGCCAGCAGCAACCACAGGGCTACCCTGAGGACTGGGGCCAACGTCCTGACTTTC.

V and J are TRBV7-9 and TRBJ1-2, with 8 positions matching TRBD1. CDR1 and CDR2 from the germline V gene are SEHNR and FQNEAQ (reference sequence). J gave up 0 bases and V 5 bases, and 5 bases lay outside the gene matches. The CDR3 has 15 residues. The CDR3 DNA is TGTGCCAGCAGCCCGTACAGGGGGACTAACTATGGCTACACCTTC. It specifies CASSPYRGTNYGYTF.

The V and J genes are TRBV7-2 and TRBJ1-4, with 7 bases that match TRBD1. Unmatched junction bases numbered 5, after V lost 5 bases and J lost 8 bases. Germline V lookup: CDR1 SGHTA, CDR2 FQGNSA. The CDR3 covers 13 residues. CDR3 sequence (DNA): TGTGCCAGCAGCACACTCAGGGGGGAAAAACTGTTTTTT. Translating gives CASSTLRGEKLFF.

V and J are TRBV9 and TRBJ2-5; possibly TRBD2 for D (7 bases). CDR3 length equals 16 residues. The V gene's germline CDR1 is SGDLS and CDR2 YYNGEE. The ends were cut back, 0 bases at V and 5 bases at J, with 17 bases in the middle. The CDR3 DNA sequence: TGTGCCAGCAGCGTAGATTCGGGCGGGGGCTGGGAGACCCAGTACTTC. It yields the protein CASSVDSGGGWETQYF.

This clone was detected once. The chain is built from TRBV6-5 and TRBJ1-4; unclear D gene. The germline gives CDR1 MNHEY, CDR2 SVGAGI. The CDR3 has 15 amino acids. Between the trimmed V and J ends, which lost 6 bases and 8 bases, there was a span of 19 bases. The CDR3 DNA reads as TGTGCCAGCAGAAAGGCCTTCGACTTAAGCGAAAAACTGTTTTTT. It yields the protein CASRKAFDLSEKLFF.

V gene TRBV6-2 or TRBV6-3 combines with J gene TRBJ2-5, with TRBD2 matching 14 bases. Looked up from germline, CDR1 is MNHEY and CDR2 is SVGEGT. The CDR3 runs 19 residues. With 5 bases clipped from V and 4 bases from J, the junction kept 15 bases outside the gene matches. CDR3 DNA: TGTGCCAGCAGTCCGATGAAAGGACTAGCGGGGGGCGAGGGAGAGACCCAGTACTTC. Protein sequence: CASSPMKGLAGGEGETQYF.

This clone was seen once. DNA of the CDR3: TGTGCCAGTAGTAACCTCCGGGACATAAGAGGCAATCAGCCCCAGCATTTT. It translates to CASSNLRDIRGNQPQHF. This chain joins TRBV19 and TRBJ1-5; TRBD1 might be the D (6 bases). CDR3 length equals 17 residues. Germline CDR1 reads LNHDA; CDR2 reads SQIVND (reference sequence). V lost 4 bases, J lost 2 bases, and 18 bases lay in between.

J is TRBJ1-3 and V is TRBV30; D gene uncertain. V dropped 1 base and J dropped 0 bases, with 10 bases sitting between them. CDR1 and CDR2 from the germline V gene are GTSNPN and SVGIG (reference sequence). The CDR3 runs to 15 residues. CDR3 sequence reads: CAWSGQATSGNTIYF. DNA of the CDR3: TGTGCCTGGAGTGGGCAGGCGACCTCTGGAAACACCATATATTTT.

The chain joins TRBV2 to TRBJ1-2, with 7 positions matching TRBD1. Germline V lookup: CDR1 SNHLY, CDR2 FYNNEI. V was pared by 8 bases and J by 0 bases, with 6 bases of the junction left unmatched. The CDR3 loop spans 14 amino acids. The CDR3 sequence is CASRLTGTNYGYTF. CDR3 sequence (DNA): TGTGCCAGCCGACTGACAGGGACTAACTATGGCTACACCTTC.

The table lists this clone with a count of one. This chain uses TRBV7-9 with TRBJ2-1; TRBD2 might be the D (5 bases). The CDR3 covers 15 residues. Trimming cost V 5 bases and J 2 bases, with 13 bases left between them. Germline V gene lookup returns CDR1 SEHNR and CDR2 FQNEAQ (reference sequence). The DNA of the CDR3 is TGTGCCAGCAGCATGAGCCGGGGTCCCTACAATGAGCAGTTCTTC. Translating it yields CASSMSRGPYNEQFF.

This clone occurred once. The chain uses TRBV14 and TRBJ2-4, with D possibly matching TRBD1 (5 bases). This CDR3 has 12 residues. V shed 3 bases and J shed 7 bases, with 7 bases lying between them. Per germline, CDR1 SGHDN and CDR2 FVKESK. CDR3 bases: TGTGCCAGCAGCCAGTCAGGGAACATTCAGTACTTC. Amino acids: CASSQSGNIQYF.

This chain links TRBV27 with TRBJ2-3; TRBD2 agrees at 14 bases. J was trimmed by 2 bases and V by 8 bases; bases with no gene match: 12. This CDR3 spans 18 amino acids. Per the germline V gene, CDR1 is MNHEY and CDR2 is SMNVEV (reference sequence). CDR3 in DNA: TGTGCCAGCGGCAAAGGGACTAGCGGGAGCTCGAACACAGATACGCAGTATTTT. Residues: CASGKGTSGSSNTDTQYF.

This clone was seen repeatedly, ten times or more. The CDR3 bases are TGCGCCAGCAGTTCAACCCCGGGAACATCCTACGAGCAGTACGTC. Translating gives CASSSTPGTSYEQYV. The chain uses TRBV4-1 and TRBJ2-7; perhaps TRBD2 as D (5 bases). The CDR3 is 15 residues long. V shed 6 bases and J shed 1 base, with 16 bases lying between them. Germline CDR1 is MGHRA and CDR2 is YSYEKL.

The chain carries TRBV11-3 and TRBJ1-2; 8 bases map to TRBD1. V lost 3 bases to trimming and J lost 6 bases; unmatched junction nucleotides: 3. Germline-derived CDR1 and CDR2 are SGHNT and YENEEA. CDR3 length: 13 amino acids. Here the CDR3 reads CASSLTGVDGYTF. CDR3 coding DNA: TGTGCCAGCAGCTTGACAGGGGTGGATGGCTACACCTTC.

The chain couples TRBV19 to TRBJ2-5, with 7 bases that match TRBD1. The CDR3 runs to 14 residues. Germline V gene sequence: CDR1 LNHDA, CDR2 SQIVND (reference sequence). V lost 10 bases and J lost 2; bases outside the gene matches: 10. DNA of the CDR3: TGTGCCACCATAGGCAGGGGGTTACAAGAGACCCAGTACTTC. It is translated as CATIGRGLQETQYF.

The chain uses TRBV19 and TRBJ2-5; 7 bases fit TRBD2. The CDR3 length is 14 residues. The germline gives CDR1 LNHDA, CDR2 SQIVND (reference sequence). V dropped 7 bases and J dropped 5; count of bases not matched to a gene: 10. CDR3 loop: CASTSSSGRETQYF. Here the CDR3 DNA reads TGTGCCAGTACTTCGTCTAGCGGAAGGGAGACCCAGTACTTC.

This clone has just one count. Here the CDR3 reads CASSLTGNNQPQHF. The CDR3 DNA reads TGTGCCAGCAGCCTAACAGGGAACAATCAGCCCCAGCATTTT. The chain couples TRBV9 to TRBJ1-5; D is possibly TRBD1 (6 bases). The germline gives CDR1 SGDLS, CDR2 YYNGEE. The CDR3 spans 14 residues. With 4 bases removed from V and 3 bases from J, the gap between germline ends came to 11 bases.

The chain links TRBV6-5 to TRBJ1-2; 9 bases fit TRBD1. This CDR3 has 13 amino acids. Germline values: CDR1 MNHEY, CDR2 SVGAGI. J gave up 8 bases and V 6 bases, and 7 bases lay outside the gene matches. The CDR3, as DNA: TGTGCCAGCAGGCCGGGACAGGGTGAGGGCTACACCTTC. This codes for CASRPGQGEGYTF.

In this sample, this clone turned up a few times. The chain carries TRBV19 and TRBJ1-5; a weak D match, TRBD1 (6 bases). CDR1 LNHDA and CDR2 SQIVND come from the germline V gene (reference sequence). The ends were cut back, 10 bases at V and 6 bases at J, with 19 bases in the middle. There are 14 residues in the CDR3. The CDR3 DNA follows: TGTGCCACCACGAGGGGGTTTCCGGGTCAGCCCCAGCATTTT. As protein: CATTRGFPGQPQHF.

This chain uses TRBV27 with TRBJ2-2; D remains unclear. V was trimmed by 3 bases and J by 4 bases, leaving 9 bases between them. The CDR3 is 14 amino acids. Germline V gives CDR1 MNHEY, CDR2 SMNVEV (reference sequence). The CDR3 is CASSFEVTTGELFF. The CDR3 DNA is TGTGCCAGCAGTTTTGAGGTTACCACCGGGGAGCTGTTTTTT.

The rearrangement joins TRBV5-1 to TRBJ2-2; 8 bases are a match to TRBD1. Trimming cost V 4 bases and J 0 bases; bases outside gene matches: 2. This CDR3 has 15 amino acids. Germline V CDR1 and CDR2: SGHRS, YFSETQ. For the CDR3, the DNA is TGCGCCAGCAGCCGACAGGGGCCGAACACCGGGGAGCTGTTTTTT. This sequence encodes CASSRQGPNTGELFF.